A selection of T cell receptor beta chains follows, all from one sample in a study of somatic mutations in cytotoxic T cells in rheumatoid arthritis. Sequencing was performed with immunoSEQ multiplex PCR; in TCRdb, only in-frame clones are kept and a portion is missing. The sample holds about 23,000 clones, about 83% seen once. The specimen sequenced was CD8+ T cells sorted from blood. Every receptor here comes from an adult with rheumatoid arthritis. Both conserved end residues are part of each CDR3. The D gene is left open where the match is weak. Expanded clones get a size class; other rows say once, few or many, or leave the size out.

>-|TRBV29-1|-|TRBJ2-3
CSVEGRGGGIAFISTDTQYF
TGCAGCGTTGAAGGGAGGGGCGGGGGCATCGCTTTTATCAGCACAGATACGCAGTATTTT
>TRBD2|TRBV4-1|-|TRBJ2-5
CASSQGLAGQETQYF
TGCGCCAGCAGCCAGGGACTAGCGGGGCAAGAGACCCAGTACTTC
>-|TRBV7-8|few|TRBJ2-7
CASSLAPQAYEQYF
TGTGCCAGCAGCTTAGCGCCCCAAGCCTACGAGCAGTACTTC
>-|TRBV5-1|-|TRBJ2-2
CASSPRRRARTGELFF
TGCGCCAGCAGCCCTCGCAGGCGAGCGAGGACCGGGGAGCTGTTTTTT
>-|TRBV20-1|-|TRBJ2-7
CSAYSYEQYF
TGCAGTGCTTATTCCTACGAGCAGTACTTC
>TRBD1|TRBV5-1|-|TRBJ1-1
CASSLRGRGMTEAFF
TGCGCCAGCAGCTTGAGGGGGCGCGGTATGACTGAAGCTTTCTTT
>-|TRBV27|-|TRBJ1-1
CASSPNGGGWTEAFF
TGTGCCAGCAGTCCGAACGGGGGAGGCTGGACTGAAGCTTTCTTT
>TRBD2|TRBV10-3|-|TRBJ2-5
CAISETGTSEETQYF
TGTGCCATCAGTGAAACCGGGACTAGCGAAGAGACCCAGTACTTC
>TRBD1|TRBV7-6|few|TRBJ2-7
CASSLDRGDEQYF
TGTGCCAGCAGCTTAGACAGGGGGGACGAGCAGTACTTC
>TRBD1|TRBV6-5|-|TRBJ2-7
CASSFRDRGLYEQYF
TGTGCCAGCAGTTTCCGGGACAGGGGGCTCTACGAGCAGTACTTC
>TRBD1|TRBV6-5|-|TRBJ1-6
CASSWGTVNSPLHF
TGTGCCAGCAGTTGGGGGACAGTGAATTCACCCCTCCACTTT
>TRBD2|TRBV10-3|-|TRBJ2-2
CAISESRLAGGELFF
TGTGCCATCAGTGAGTCTCGGCTAGCGGGGGGGGAGCTGTTTTTT
>TRBD1|TRBV10-3|-|TRBJ2-7
CATGGLDEQYF
TGTGCCACAGGGGGTTTAGACGAGCAGTACTTC
>-|TRBV10-3|-|TRBJ2-7
CAITDGTYEQYF
TGTGCCATCACAGACGGAACCTACGAGCAGTACTTC
>TRBD1|TRBV27|-|TRBJ2-5
CASSLQGRWETQYF
TGTGCCAGCAGTCTACAGGGGCGGTGGGAGACCCAGTACTTC
>TRBD2|TRBV29-1|-|TRBJ2-7
CSVEDTSEQAEQYF
TGCAGCGTTGAAGACACTAGCGAACAGGCCGAGCAGTACTTC
>TRBD1|TRBV25-1|-|TRBJ1-2
CASRTGSGYTF
TGTGCCAGCAGGACAGGGTCTGGCTACACCTTC
>-|TRBV18|-|TRBJ2-5
CASSRDGGNQETQYF
TGTGCCAGCTCGCGGGACGGGGGAAACCAAGAGACCCAGTACTTC
>-|TRBV9|-|TRBJ2-2
CASSFRPNTGELFF
TGTGCCAGCAGCTTCCGACCGAACACCGGGGAGCTGTTTTTT
>-|TRBV7-9|-|TRBJ2-7
CASSLLQAEPYEQYF
TGTGCCAGCAGCTTACTCCAGGCGGAGCCCTACGAGCAGTACTTC
>TRBD2|TRBV10-3|-|TRBJ2-3
CAISAGTSGTDTQYF
TGTGCCATCAGTGCTGGGACTAGCGGGACAGATACGCAGTATTTT
>TRBD1|TRBV30|-|TRBJ1-2
CAWSVDRGGYGYTF
TGTGCCTGGAGTGTTGACAGGGGAGGCTATGGCTACACCTTC
>-|TRBV15|-|TRBJ1-1
CATSSLGKGTEAFF
TGTGCCACCAGCAGCCTAGGGAAGGGCACTGAAGCTTTCTTT
>TRBD1|TRBV6-1|-|TRBJ2-7
CASSAGQAGYEQYF
TGTGCCAGCAGTGCCGGACAGGCAGGCTACGAGCAGTACTTC
>-|TRBV19|-|TRBJ2-7
CASSLQGNHEQYF
TGTGCCAGTAGCCTCCAGGGGAACCACGAGCAGTACTTC
>-|TRBV9|-|TRBJ2-7
CASSAGSGAGAVKQYF
TGTGCCAGCAGCGCGGGTTCGGGGGCCGGCGCGGTAAAGCAGTACTTC
>-|TRBV5-6|-|TRBJ2-7
CASSLSQGSVPYEQYF
TGTGCCAGCAGCTTGAGCCAGGGATCGGTGCCCTACGAGCAGTACTTC
>-|TRBV9|-|TRBJ2-7
CASSVYPSPGPVPRGGGLYEQYF
TGTGCCAGCAGCGTATACCCCTCCCCGGGCCCGGTTCCCAGAGGGGGGGGTCTATACGAGCAGTACTTC
>-|TRBV30|-|TRBJ2-7
CAWSVSMTYEQYF
TGTGCCTGGAGTGTAAGCATGACCTACGAGCAGTACTTC